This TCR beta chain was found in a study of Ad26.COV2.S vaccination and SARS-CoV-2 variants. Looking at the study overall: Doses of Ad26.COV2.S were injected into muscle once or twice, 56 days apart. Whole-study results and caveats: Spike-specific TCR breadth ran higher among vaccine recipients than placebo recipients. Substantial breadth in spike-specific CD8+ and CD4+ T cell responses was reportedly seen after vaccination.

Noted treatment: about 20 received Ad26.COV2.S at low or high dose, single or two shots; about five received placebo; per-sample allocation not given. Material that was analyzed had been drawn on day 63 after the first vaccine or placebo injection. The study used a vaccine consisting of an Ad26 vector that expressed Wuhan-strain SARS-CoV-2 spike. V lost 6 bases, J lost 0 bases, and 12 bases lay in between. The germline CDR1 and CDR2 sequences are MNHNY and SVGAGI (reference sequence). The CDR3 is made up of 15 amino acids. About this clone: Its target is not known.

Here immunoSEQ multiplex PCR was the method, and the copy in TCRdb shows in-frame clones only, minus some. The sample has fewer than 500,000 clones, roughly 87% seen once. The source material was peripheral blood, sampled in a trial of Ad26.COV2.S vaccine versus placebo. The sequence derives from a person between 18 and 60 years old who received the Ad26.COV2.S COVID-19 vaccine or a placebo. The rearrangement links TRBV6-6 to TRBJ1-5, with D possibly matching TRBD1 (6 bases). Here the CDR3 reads CASSRDTASNQPQHF. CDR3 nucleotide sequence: TGTGCCAGCAGCCGGGACACGGCTAGCAATCAGCCCCAGCATTTT.